The 22 T cell receptor beta chains presented below share a single source sample, sequenced in a study of shared clonotypes between healthy human individuals (dated by TCRdb to 2018 to 2020). The receptor library was made with the immunoSEQ multiplex PCR assay. As stored in TCRdb, this immuneACCESS dataset retains in-frame rearrangements with V and J assigned. A fraction of the clones does not appear; measured against another copy, unresolved V genes explain less than half of the discrepancy, and the remainder lacks a known reason. Counted in this sample were 550,000 to 750,000 clones; around 95% of them appeared once. The ten largest make up roughly 0.1% of the sample. CD8 naive samples were obtained by positive selection for CCR7 among CD45RO-negative cells, yielding a CD45RA+CCR7+ population from which TemRA cells were excluded. The sequencing input was naive CD8+ T cells sorted from blood. In light of the paper, this sample's cell subset or site label describes: CD45RA+CCR7+. The receptors originated from a woman aged 30 to 39 in good health.

The genes are TRBV28 and TRBJ1-4; 7 nucleotides line up with TRBD1. The junction had 5 bases not matched to a gene; V was cut back by 4 bases and J by 3 bases. The CDR3 spans 15 residues. Germline CDR1 is MDHEN and CDR2 is SYDVKM. Here the CDR3 DNA reads TGTGCCAGCAGTTCCCGGGACAGCCCTAATGAAAAACTGTTTTTT. This encodes CASSSRDSPNEKLFF.

The chain links TRBV7-9 to TRBJ2-1; D perhaps matches TRBD1 (5 bases). The CDR3 has 17 residues. Germline V lookup: CDR1 SEHNR, CDR2 FQNEAQ (reference sequence). The germline V and J ends were trimmed by 1 base and 5 bases, with 18 bases remaining between them. CDR3 coding DNA: TGTGCCAGCAGCTTAGTTTGGAATAAGGGGCCGGACAATGAGCAGTTCTTC. Translating it yields CASSLVWNKGPDNEQFF. Using reference TRBV7-9 and TRBJ2-1 for the parts outside the CDR3, the full variable domain is DTGVSQNPRHKITKRGQNVTFRCDPISEHNRLYWYRQTLGQGPEFLTYFQNEAQLEKSRLLSDRFSAERPKGSFSTLEIQRTEQGDSAMYLCASSLVWNKGPDNEQFFGPGTRLTVL.

This clone has a handful of counts. Other nucleotide sequences in the sample specify the same CDR3. The genes are TRBV5-6 and TRBJ2-7, with D possibly being TRBD1 (5 bases). The CDR3 has 13 residues. V shed 0 bases and J shed 3 bases, with 7 bases lying between them. The germline CDR1 and CDR2 sequences are SGHDT and YYEEEE. CDR3 nucleotides: TGTGCCAGCAGCTTGGGACAGAGCTACGAGCAGTACTTC. The encoded protein is CASSLGQSYEQYF.

This clone was seen a handful of times. The chain combines TRBV29-1 with TRBJ1-1; TRBD1 is a possible D gene (6 bases). The germline gives CDR1 SQVTM, CDR2 ANQGSEA. V gave up 7 bases and J gave up 11 bases, with 20 bases separating them. The CDR3 spans 12 residues. The CDR3, as DNA: TGCAGCGGGGAACAGGGTGGAGGCGACGCTTTCTTT. Translating it yields CSGEQGGGDAFF.

CDR3 nucleotide sequence: TGTGCCAGCAGCCAAGGGAGCGTTGGCTTTACCTACGAGCAGTACTTC. Translation gives CASSQGSVGFTYEQYF. This chain joins TRBV14 and TRBJ2-7; no firm D call. This CDR3 is built from 16 residues. Trimming pared 1 base from V and 2 bases from J, leaving 15 bases between. Germline CDR1 is SGHDN and CDR2 is FVKESK. Full variable domain (outside the CDR3, taken from reference TRBV14 and TRBJ2-7): EAGVTQFPSHSVIEKGQTVTLRCDPISGHDNLYWYRRVMGKEIKFLLHFVKESKQDESGMPNNRFLAERTGGTYSTLKVQPAELEDSGVYFCASSQGSVGFTYEQYFGPGTRLTVT.

The V gene is TRBV27, the J gene TRBJ2-3; 12 bases agree with TRBD2. Germline CDR1 reads MNHEY; CDR2 reads SMNVEV (reference sequence). This CDR3 spans 18 amino acids. V lost 6 bases to trimming and J lost 0 bases; unmatched junction nucleotides: 10. CDR3: CASRLGTSGYSSTDTQYF. The CDR3 bases are TGTGCCAGCAGGCTGGGGACTAGCGGGTATTCGAGCACAGATACGCAGTATTTT.

The chain links TRBV27 to TRBJ2-1; 12 bases are a match to TRBD2. The CDR3 spans 14 residues. V shed 11 bases and J 7 bases; nucleotides not matched to a gene: 9. CDR1 and CDR2 from the germline V gene are MNHEY and SMNVEV (reference sequence). The CDR3 DNA reads TGTGCCTCAGCCGCACTAGCGGGAGGTAATGAGCAGTTCTTC. This codes for CASAALAGGNEQFF.

In this sample, this clone turned up once. The chain recombines TRBV7-9 with TRBJ2-1; D is possibly TRBD1 or TRBD2 (5 bases each). The germline V and J ends were trimmed by 3 bases and 0 bases, with 15 bases remaining between them. The CDR3 is 17 residues long. Germline lookup yields CDR1 SEHNR and CDR2 FQNEAQ (reference sequence). CDR3 amino acids: CASSFTGTASSYNEQFF. The DNA for the CDR3 is TGTGCCAGCAGCTTCACCGGGACGGCGAGCTCCTACAATGAGCAGTTCTTC. Looking up the rest from reference TRBV7-9 and TRBJ2-1 gives the full variable domain: DTGVSQNPRHKITKRGQNVTFRCDPISEHNRLYWYRQTLGQGPEFLTYFQNEAQLEKSRLLSDRFSAERPKGSFSTLEIQRTEQGDSAMYLCASSFTGTASSYNEQFFGPGTRLTVL.

V usage is TRBV7-9 and J usage is TRBJ2-5, with unresolved D. Germline-derived CDR1 and CDR2 are SEHNR and FQNEAQ (reference sequence). V was clipped by 5 bases and J by 5 bases, with 15 bases between them. This CDR3 is 14 amino acids long. CDR3 loop: CASSQDLSLETQYF. CDR3 DNA: TGTGCCAGCAGCCAAGACTTGTCGTTGGAGACCCAGTACTTC.

The chain links TRBV5-6 to TRBJ2-3; TRBD2 matches at 12 bases. V was clipped by 1 base and J by 9 bases; unmatched bases: 12. Germline CDR1 SGHDT, CDR2 YYEEEE. The CDR3 is 17 amino acids. For the CDR3, the DNA is TGTGCCAGCAGCTTGAATCGGCTAGCGGGAGGGCCAGGGACGCAGTATTTT. This encodes CASSLNRLAGGPGTQYF.

The chain is built from TRBV19 and TRBJ1-5, with no clear D. CDR3 length: 18 amino acids. The germline V gene encodes CDR1 LNHDA and CDR2 SQIVND (reference sequence). Trimming left V 3 bases short and J 0 bases short, with 18 bases between. CDR3 DNA sequence: TGTGCCAGTAGTATTTCTGGGAGACTAGACGATAGCAATCAGCCCCAGCATTTT. Translation gives CASSISGRLDDSNQPQHF. The full variable domain, with the rest looked up from reference TRBV19 and TRBJ1-5, is DGGITQSPKYLFRKEGQNVTLSCEQNLNHDAMYWYRQDPGQGLRLIYYSQIVNDFQKGDIAEGYSVSREKKESFPLTVTSAQKNPTAFYLCASSISGRLDDSNQPQHFGDGTRLSIL.

In regard to this clone: Distinct nucleotide sequences in the sample also encode this CDR3. The gene calls are TRBV19 and TRBJ1-5; D ambiguous. The germline CDR1 and CDR2 sequences are LNHDA and SQIVND (reference sequence). V dropped 3 bases and J dropped 0 bases, with 9 bases sitting between them. The CDR3 sequence is 15 residues long. The chain's CDR3 is CASSMSSYSNQPQHF. For the CDR3, the DNA is TGTGCCAGTAGTATGTCCAGTTATAGCAATCAGCCCCAGCATTTT.

The chain uses TRBV27 and TRBJ1-4, with 8 bases identical to TRBD1. The germline V gene has CDR1 MNHEY and CDR2 SMNVEV (reference sequence). The V gene end was trimmed by 9 bases and the J gene end by 8 bases; junction bases not matched to a gene: 8. The CDR3 has 13 amino acids. The CDR3 region is CARTPGGREKLFF. In DNA form, the CDR3 reads TGTGCCAGAACACCAGGGGGCCGGGAAAAACTGTTTTTT.

The V call is TRBV27, the J call TRBJ1-1; 7 bases are a match to TRBD1. Per the germline V gene, CDR1 is MNHEY and CDR2 is SMNVEV (reference sequence). The CDR3 loop spans 14 amino acids. The junction had 5 bases not matched to a gene; V was cut back by 6 bases and J by 1 base. CDR3 DNA: TGTGCCAGCAGACTGGGACAGACGAACACTGAAGCTTTCTTT. As protein: CASRLGQTNTEAFF.

The gene calls are TRBV28 and TRBJ2-7; possible D gene TRBD1, 5 bases. This CDR3 contains 14 residues. CDR1 MDHEN and CDR2 SYDVKM come from the germline V gene. The germline V and J ends were trimmed by 3 bases and 5 bases, with 14 bases remaining between them. This CDR3 reads CASSFGASRHEQYF. In nucleotides, the CDR3 is TGTGCCAGCAGTTTTGGGGCCAGCCGCCACGAGCAGTACTTC.

The sample holds one count of this clone. This chain joins TRBV28 and TRBJ1-1; D unclear. The CDR3 totals 14 residues. Trimming took 5 bases from V and 0 from J, leaving 10 bases between them. The germline V gene encodes CDR1 MDHEN and CDR2 SYDVKM. The CDR3, as DNA: TGTGCCAGCAGTCTAAGCGGAGTGAACACTGAAGCTTTCTTT. Translation gives CASSLSGVNTEAFF.

This sequence joins TRBV29-1 and TRBJ2-5, with D unresolved. The V gene lost 4 bases and the J gene lost 4 bases, with 19 bases spanning the gap. CDR1 is SQVTM, CDR2 ANQGSEA, per germline. CDR3 length: 15 residues. CDR3 region: CSVVVLGPAGETQYF. The CDR3 DNA sequence: TGCAGCGTTGTCGTTCTCGGACCAGCCGGAGAGACCCAGTACTTC.

The chain has TRBV19 and TRBJ1-1, with TRBD1 as a possible D gene (5 bases). The V end lost 9 bases, the J end lost 0 bases, and 14 bases lay between the germline ends. CDR1 and CDR2 from the germline V gene are LNHDA and SQIVND (reference sequence). The CDR3 is made up of 14 amino acids. In DNA form, the CDR3 reads TGTGCCAGCCTACACCGGGGCATGAACACTGAAGCTTTCTTT. Protein sequence: CASLHRGMNTEAFF. Drawing the rest from reference TRBV19 and TRBJ1-1, the complete variable domain is DGGITQSPKYLFRKEGQNVTLSCEQNLNHDAMYWYRQDPGQGLRLIYYSQIVNDFQKGDIAEGYSVSREKKESFPLTVTSAQKNPTAFYLCASLHRGMNTEAFFGQGTRLTVV.

This chain links TRBV28 with TRBJ2-2; 7 bases match TRBD2. Unmatched junction bases numbered 16, after V lost 6 bases and J lost 6 bases. The CDR3 loop spans 17 amino acids. Germline CDR1 MDHEN, CDR2 SYDVKM. CDR3 bases: TGTGCCAGCAGCCCCATCAATGTGGGGAGGGCCTCCGGGGAGCTGTTTTTT. It specifies CASSPINVGRASGELFF.

This sequence joins TRBV4-1 and TRBJ2-5; 10 bases agree with TRBD1. The J call may be incorrect, as the DNA end agrees better with TRBJ2-7. The CDR3 has 15 residues. Germline V CDR1 and CDR2: MGHRA, YSYEKL. This CDR3 is CASSLGQGSSYEQYF. CDR3 DNA: TGCGCCAGCAGCCTGGGACAGGGGAGCTCCTACGAGCAGTACTTC.

The rearrangement links TRBV19 to TRBJ2-6, with a possible D match to TRBD2 (6 bases). In germline, CDR1 is LNHDA, CDR2 SQIVND (reference sequence). There are 19 residues in the CDR3. Trimming pared 3 bases from V and 4 bases from J, leaving 22 bases between. CDR3 amino acids: CASSMGLLGLPPGANVLTF. CDR3 sequence (DNA): TGTGCCAGTAGTATGGGGTTGCTGGGACTTCCTCCGGGGGCCAACGTCCTGACTTTC. Filled out from reference TRBV19 and TRBJ2-6, the complete variable domain reads DGGITQSPKYLFRKEGQNVTLSCEQNLNHDAMYWYRQDPGQGLRLIYYSQIVNDFQKGDIAEGYSVSREKKESFPLTVTSAQKNPTAFYLCASSMGLLGLPPGANVLTFGAGSRLTVL.

The gene calls are TRBV9 and TRBJ2-7, with 10 bases that match TRBD2. Germline CDR1 reads SGDLS; CDR2 reads YYNGEE. The length of the CDR3 is 18 residues. The junction had 13 bases not matched to a gene; V was cut back by 0 bases and J by 4 bases. The CDR3 region has the DNA TGTGCCAGCAGCGTAGGAGGGCTAGCGGGAGTTCCCGTTTACGAGCAGTACTTC. Its translation is CASSVGGLAGVPVYEQYF.